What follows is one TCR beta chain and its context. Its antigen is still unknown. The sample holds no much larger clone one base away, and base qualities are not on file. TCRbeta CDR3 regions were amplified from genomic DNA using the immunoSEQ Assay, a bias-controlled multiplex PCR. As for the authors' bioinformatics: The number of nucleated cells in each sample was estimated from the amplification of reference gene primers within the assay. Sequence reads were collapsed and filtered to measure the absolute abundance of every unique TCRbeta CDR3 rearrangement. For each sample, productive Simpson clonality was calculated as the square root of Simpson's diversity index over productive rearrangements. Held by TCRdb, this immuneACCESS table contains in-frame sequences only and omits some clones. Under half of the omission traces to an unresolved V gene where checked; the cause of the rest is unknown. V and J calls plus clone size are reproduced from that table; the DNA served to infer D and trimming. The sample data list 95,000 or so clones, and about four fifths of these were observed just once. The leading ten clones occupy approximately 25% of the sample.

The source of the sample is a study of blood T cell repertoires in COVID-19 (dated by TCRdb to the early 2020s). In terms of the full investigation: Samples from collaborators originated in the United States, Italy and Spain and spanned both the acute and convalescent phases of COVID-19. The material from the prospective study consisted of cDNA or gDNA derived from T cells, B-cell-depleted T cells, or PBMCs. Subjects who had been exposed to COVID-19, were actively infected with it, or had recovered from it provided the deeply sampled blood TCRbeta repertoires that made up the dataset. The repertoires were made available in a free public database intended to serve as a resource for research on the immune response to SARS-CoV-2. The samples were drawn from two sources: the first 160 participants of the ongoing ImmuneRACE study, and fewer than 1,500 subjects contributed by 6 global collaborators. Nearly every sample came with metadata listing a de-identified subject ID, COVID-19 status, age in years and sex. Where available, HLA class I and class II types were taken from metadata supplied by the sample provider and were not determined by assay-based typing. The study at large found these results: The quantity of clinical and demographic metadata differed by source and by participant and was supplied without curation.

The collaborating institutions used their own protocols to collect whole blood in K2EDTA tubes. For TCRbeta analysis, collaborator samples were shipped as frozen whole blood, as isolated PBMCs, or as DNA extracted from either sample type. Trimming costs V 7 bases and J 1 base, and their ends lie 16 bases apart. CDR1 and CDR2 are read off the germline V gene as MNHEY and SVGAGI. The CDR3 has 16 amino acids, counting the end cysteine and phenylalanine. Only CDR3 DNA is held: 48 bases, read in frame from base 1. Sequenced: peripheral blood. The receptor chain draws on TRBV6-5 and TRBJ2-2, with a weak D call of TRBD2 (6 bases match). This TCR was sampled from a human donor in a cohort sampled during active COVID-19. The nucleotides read TGTGCCAGCACCTACTCCGGGACTCTGAACACCGGGGAGCTGTTTTTT. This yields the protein CASTYSGTLNTGELFF.